This is a list of T cell receptor beta chains from one sample in a study of CD8 T cells in Susac syndrome. One entry per CDR3 protein, called by TCRdb with MiXCR from the immunoSEQ multiplex PCR reads. The data show around 130,000 distinct CDR3 sequences, more than 75% seen once. Sequenced material: CD8+ T cells from PBMCs. These receptors all come from a human donor with multiple sclerosis. Both conserved end residues are part of each CDR3. The D gene is left open where the match is weak. Clone sizes are given selectively: once, few, many, or a class where the clone is expanded.

TRBV5-4,.,TRBJ2-7,.,TGTGCCAGCAGCTCCCGTGGGGCCTACGAGCAGTACTTC,CASSSRGAYEQYF
TRBV12-3/TRBV12-4,.,TRBJ2-1,.,TGTGCCAGCAGTTTTCGGGACTCCCTCTCCTACAATGAGCAGTTCTTC,CASSFRDSLSYNEQFF
TRBV5-6,.,TRBJ2-7,.,TGTGCCAGCAAGGTGGAGGGCTCCTACGAGCAGTACTTC,CASKVEGSYEQYF
TRBV19,.,TRBJ1-1,.,TGTGCCAGTAGTATAGATAGACCGCGAACGCTCCCGATGAACACTGAAGCTTTCTTT,CASSIDRPRTLPMNTEAFF
TRBV6-6,.,TRBJ2-7,TRBD1,TGTGCCAGCAGTTACTCAGGGGGCGGGTACGAGCAGTACTTC,CASSYSGGGYEQYF
TRBV12-3/TRBV12-4,.,TRBJ2-4,TRBD2,TGTGCCAGCAGCTTACTAGCGGGAGGGCCTCGAGCCAAAAACATTCAGTACTTC,CASSLLAGGPRAKNIQYF
TRBV11-2,.,TRBJ2-3,TRBD2,TGTGCCAGCAGCCCCGGGCCCAACGGATGGGGGGGTCGATCCGGCACAGATACGCAGTATTTT,CASSPGPNGWGGRSGTDTQYF
TRBV13,.,TRBJ1-5,.,TGTGCCAGCAGCTTGGGACGGTCGCCCCAGCATTTT,CASSLGRSPQHF
TRBV4-3,.,TRBJ2-2,TRBD2,TGCGCCAGCAGCCAAGTAGCGGGAGGGTTTAACGGGGAGCTGTTTTTT,CASSQVAGGFNGELFF
TRBV6-5,.,TRBJ2-5,.,TGTGCCAGCAGTTACTCTCAGAACCAAGAGACCCAGTACTTC,CASSYSQNQETQYF
TRBV28,.,TRBJ1-1,TRBD1,TGTGCCAGCAGTTTGCCGGGGACAGAGGGGACTGAAGCTTTCTTT,CASSLPGTEGTEAFF
TRBV19,once,TRBJ2-7,.,TGTGCCAGTAGTATGGGACATCCAGGGGAGCAGTACTTC,CASSMGHPGEQYF
TRBV4-1,.,TRBJ1-1,.,TGCGCCAGCAGCCAAGGGGATGTCTCTGAAGCTTTCTTT,CASSQGDVSEAFF
TRBV20-1,.,TRBJ1-5,TRBD1,TGCAGTGCTAGAATGTTTAAGACAGGGGGCCGTAGTCAGCCCCAGCATTTT,CSARMFKTGGRSQPQHF
TRBV6-5,few,TRBJ1-5,.,TGTGCCAGCAGTTACTCCGTAAATCAGCCCCAGCATTTT,CASSYSVNQPQHF
TRBV9,.,TRBJ1-2,.,TGTGCCAGCAGCCTAGGGCGCGGTAACTATGGCTACACCTTC,CASSLGRGNYGYTF
TRBV27,.,TRBJ2-7,TRBD1,TGTGCCAGCAGTTACCGGGGACAGGGTTCCTACGAGCAGTACTTC,CASSYRGQGSYEQYF
TRBV6-2/TRBV6-3,.,TRBJ1-2,.,TGTGCCAGCAGTTACAATCCCGACTATGGCTACACCTTC,CASSYNPDYGYTF
TRBV30,.,TRBJ1-1,.,TGTGCCTGGACCGTGGGATTCACTGAAGCTTTCTTT,CAWTVGFTEAFF
TRBV7-8,.,TRBJ1-1,.,TGTGCCAGCAGCTTAGTCAGGAATGATGAAGCTTTCTTT,CASSLVRNDEAFF
TRBV19,.,TRBJ2-1,.,TGTGCCAGTAGCCGACAGGTTATCTCAAATGAGCAGTTCTTC,CASSRQVISNEQFF
TRBV10-3,.,TRBJ2-2,.,TGTGCCATCAGGGGGGATAGGGGGAACACCGGGGAGCTGTTTTTT,CAIRGDRGNTGELFF
TRBV19,.,TRBJ1-1,.,TGTGCCAGTAGTAGTGTTAGGGGACAGAACACTGAAGCTTTCTTT,CASSSVRGQNTEAFF
TRBV27,once,TRBJ1-4,.,TGTGCCAGCAAGGCCATGGTTCCCTCGGACTTGCGGAATGAAAAACTGTTTTTT,CASKAMVPSDLRNEKLFF
TRBV7-9,once,TRBJ2-1,.,TGTGCCAGCAGCAGCTCGACAGAAAACCACAATGAGCAGTTCTTC,CASSSSTENHNEQFF
TRBV7-9,.,TRBJ2-1,.,TGTGCCAGCGAGGCTTTGGCCTGGGGAAGTGGCAATGAGCAGTTCTTC,CASEALAWGSGNEQFF
TRBV29-1,.,TRBJ2-2,.,TGCAGCATCCTCGAGGGGTCCGGGGAGCTGTTTTTT,CSILEGSGELFF
TRBV29-1,.,TRBJ1-2,.,TGCAGCGTTGTGGGAGGACAAAACTCAGAGGGCTATGGCTACACCTTC,CSVVGGQNSEGYGYTF
TRBV6-6,.,TRBJ1-1,.,TGTGCCAGCATCGAAGATCCGGTTGAAGCTTTCTTT,CASIEDPVEAFF
TRBV6-5,.,TRBJ1-1,.,TGTGCCAGCAGTCACCCCGAGGGAGAAGCTTTCTTT,CASSHPEGEAFF
TRBV19,.,TRBJ2-7,TRBD1,TGTGCCAGTAGTATCGGGACAGGGACGAACGAGCAGTACTTC,CASSIGTGTNEQYF
TRBV29-1,.,TRBJ2-7,.,TGCAGCGTCGACGGGTGGGGCGGCGTATCCTACGAGCAGTACTTC,CSVDGWGGVSYEQYF
TRBV20-1,.,TRBJ1-1,.,TGCAGTGCTCCCGGGGTAGGGAACGAAGCTTTCTTT,CSAPGVGNEAFF
TRBV29-1,.,TRBJ2-1,TRBD2,TGCAGCGTTGTTGATGGGTCGGCTAGCGGCTACAATGAGCAGTTCTTC,CSVVDGSASGYNEQFF
TRBV9,.,TRBJ2-7,TRBD2,TGTGCCAGCAGCGTCCTCCCCGCGAGCGGGAGCAACGAGCAGTACTTC,CASSVLPASGSNEQYF
TRBV3-1,.,TRBJ2-1,.,TGTGCCAGCAGCCAAGAGAGAACGGGCTCGGGGCAGTTCTTC,CASSQERTGSGQFF
TRBV7-9,.,TRBJ2-5,TRBD1,TGTGCCAGCAGCCCCGGGACAGGGGGCATGGAGACCCAGTACTTC,CASSPGTGGMETQYF
TRBV9,.,TRBJ2-2,.,TGTGCCAGCAGCGTCGGCGAAGGGAGGCTGTTTTTT,CASSVGEGRLFF
TRBV27,.,TRBJ2-7,TRBD1,TGTGCCAGCAGGGACAGGGGCCTTTCCTACGAGCAGTACTTC,CASRDRGLSYEQYF